The 32 T cell receptor beta chains listed next were all sequenced from one sample in a study of T-cell memory formation after mild COVID-19. MiXCR, run by TCRdb on the 5' RACE reads, gives a single entry per CDR3 protein. The table has approximately 60,000 distinct CDR3 sequences, 9.3% seen once. Source material: PBMCs or a T cell subset sorted from them (not recorded which). The source of these receptors is a man younger than 30 who had mild COVID-19 (a few samples of this study predate the infection). Cell type and time point are not known.

This clonotype was picked up many times. J is TRBJ2-2 and V is TRBV6-1; D is undetermined. There are 13 residues in the CDR3. CDR1 is MNHNS and CDR2 is SASEGT in the germline V gene. V was shortened by 11 bases and J by 0 bases, with 10 bases between the two germline ends. CDR3 region: CAAKVPNTGELFF. The DNA of the CDR3 is TGTGCCGCGAAAGTCCCGAACACCGGGGAGCTGTTTTTT.

This clonotype was recorded a few times. V is TRBV10-3 and J is TRBJ1-1; D may be TRBD1 (5 bases). The CDR3 loop spans 17 amino acids. Germline loops: CDR1 ENHRY, CDR2 SYGVKD. V lost 2 bases to trimming and J lost 0 bases, with 16 bases between them. The CDR3 nucleotides read TGTGCCATCAGTGAGGTACGGAGCAGGGTCATGAACACTGAAGCTTTCTTT. Amino acid sequence: CAISEVRSRVMNTEAFF.

This chain connects TRBV7-9 to TRBJ2-6; D is possibly TRBD1 or TRBD2 (5 bases each). Germline loops: CDR1 SEHNR, CDR2 FQNEAQ (reference sequence). Trimming removed 7 bases from V and 4 bases from J, with 14 bases in between. CDR3 size: 15 residues. The CDR3 is CASTRGVAGANVLTF. The CDR3 coding sequence is TGTGCCAGCACCCGAGGGGTGGCGGGGGCCAACGTCCTGACTTTC.

This clonotype has a count of ten or more. The chain's CDR3 is CASSWASYEQYF. CDR3 sequence (DNA): TGTGCCAGCAGCTGGGCAAGCTACGAGCAGTACTTC. The V and J genes are TRBV12-3 or TRBV12-4 and TRBJ2-7; D not certain. The ends were cut back, 6 bases at V and 3 bases at J, with 9 bases in the middle. The CDR3 loop spans 12 amino acids.

The genes are TRBV6-1 and TRBJ1-1; unclear D gene. The CDR3 has 15 residues. In germline, CDR1 is MNHNS, CDR2 SASEGT. The germline V and J ends were trimmed by 4 bases and 5 bases, with 17 bases remaining between them. The chain's CDR3 is CASSGSRSGETEAFF. In nucleotides, the CDR3 is TGTGCCAGCAGTGGTTCCCGGAGTGGGGAAACTGAAGCTTTCTTT.

V is TRBV5-6 and J is TRBJ1-1; a possible D gene is TRBD1 (5 bases). The CDR3 runs 14 residues. V was trimmed by 4 bases and J by 0 bases, leaving 10 bases between them. Germline-derived CDR1 and CDR2 are SGHDT and YYEEEE. The CDR3 sequence is CASSMDIMNTEAFF. CDR3 coding DNA: TGTGCCAGCAGCATGGACATCATGAACACTGAAGCTTTCTTT.

The chain employs TRBV21-1 and TRBJ2-7; the table gives TRBD1 as D, unverified against the DNA. TRBV21-1 is a recognized pseudogene. This CDR3 is 13 amino acids long. CDR3 residues: CASSRQDSYEQYF. The CDR3 region has the DNA TGTGCCAGCAGTCGACAGGATTCCTACGAGCAGTACTTC.

This clonotype was counted a few times. The chain joins TRBV7-2 to TRBJ1-5, with D perhaps TRBD1 (6 bases). Germline assignment: CDR1 SGHTA and CDR2 FQGNSA. Trimming took 1 base from V and 6 from J, leaving 13 bases between them. CDR3 length: 15 residues. The CDR3 DNA reads as TGTGCCAGCAGCTTAGGGTACAGGGAAAGTCAGCCCCAGCATTTT. Its protein product is CASSLGYRESQPQHF.

This clonotype was seen more than once but under ten times. The rearrangement links TRBV6-5 to TRBJ2-7, with a tentative D call TRBD1 (6 bases). The CDR3 has 13 residues. Trimming took 1 base from V and 5 from J, leaving 9 bases between them. The germline V gene has CDR1 MNHEY and CDR2 SVGAGI. The CDR3 loop reads CASSYLQGNEQYF. The CDR3 DNA reads as TGTGCCAGCAGTTACTTACAGGGCAACGAGCAGTACTTC.

This clonotype occurred many times. The chain has TRBV14 and TRBJ2-5; 7 bases fit TRBD2. Germline CDR1 reads SGHDN; CDR2 reads FVKESK. This CDR3 is 15 amino acids long. Trimming took 0 bases from V and 5 from J; bases not matched to a gene: 6. Here the CDR3 reads CASSQELAGVETQYF. CDR3 DNA sequence: TGTGCCAGCAGCCAAGAACTGGCGGGGGTGGAGACCCAGTACTTC.

The V gene is TRBV28, the J gene TRBJ2-5; 10 positions match TRBD2. This CDR3 spans 15 amino acids. V shed 5 bases and J 5 bases; nucleotides not matched to a gene: 8. Germline V lookup: CDR1 MDHEN, CDR2 SYDVKM. The CDR3: CASSLGLATGETQYF. CDR3 coding DNA: TGTGCCAGCAGTCTGGGACTAGCGACCGGCGAGACCCAGTACTTC.

The DNA of the CDR3 is TGCAGTGCTACGTCTCATAGCTCCTACAATGAGCAGTTCTTC. It is translated as CSATSHSSYNEQFF. The rearrangement links TRBV20-1 to TRBJ2-1, with D unclear. The CDR3 sequence is 14 residues long. Germline loops: CDR1 DFQATT, CDR2 SNEGSKA (reference sequence). V was shortened by 4 bases and J by 0 bases, with 10 bases between the two germline ends.

This clonotype was seen repeatedly, ten times or more. This chain uses TRBV20-1 with TRBJ2-1; 9 bases map to TRBD2. The CDR3 covers 16 residues. Germline-derived CDR1 and CDR2 are DFQATT and SNEGSKA (reference sequence). J was trimmed by 7 bases and V by 5 bases; bases with no gene match: 15. The CDR3 loop reads CSAWDGSGGPGNEQFF. In DNA form, the CDR3 reads TGCAGTGCTTGGGACGGTAGCGGGGGCCCCGGGAATGAGCAGTTCTTC.

There are a few counts of this clonotype. The chain joins TRBV20-1 to TRBJ2-1; D is perhaps TRBD2 (6 bases). In germline, CDR1 is DFQATT, CDR2 SNEGSKA (reference sequence). With 3 bases removed from V and 7 bases from J, the gap between germline ends came to 13 bases. The CDR3 sequence is 13 residues long. CDR3 amino acids: CSASSPGGNEQFF. The DNA for the CDR3 is TGCAGTGCTAGTTCCCCAGGAGGGAATGAGCAGTTCTTC.

The table lists this clonotype with many counts. A read error may account for a junction end that differs from germline. The chain is built from TRBV29-1 and TRBJ1-1, with a tentative D call TRBD1 (5 bases). Per germline, CDR1 SQVTM and CDR2 ANQGSEA. This CDR3 is 11 amino acids long. Written as DNA, the CDR3 is TGTACAGGTCTGAGGAACACTGAAGCTTTCTTT. Its translation is CTGLRNTEAFF.

This clonotype was counted only a few times. The V and J genes are TRBV29-1 and TRBJ2-3; TRBD1 aligns across 7 bases. V gave up 4 bases and J gave up 2 bases; unmatched junction bases: 6. The CDR3 is 14 amino acids. Germline V gene sequence: CDR1 SQVTM, CDR2 ANQGSEA. The CDR3 is CSVGLQGLTDTQYF. The CDR3 DNA follows: TGCAGCGTTGGTTTACAGGGGCTCACAGATACGCAGTATTTT.

This clonotype came up a few times. The CDR3 DNA reads TGTGCCAGCAGCGTATCAGGGAGTGCTGGAAACACCATATATTTT. Translated, it gives CASSVSGSAGNTIYF. The chain employs TRBV7-9 and TRBJ1-3; possibly TRBD1 for D (5 bases). The germline V and J ends were trimmed by 5 bases and 2 bases, with 13 bases remaining between them. The CDR3 has 15 amino acids. Per the germline V gene, CDR1 is SEHNR and CDR2 is FQNEAQ (reference sequence). Based on the CDR3 plus reference TRBV7-9 and TRBJ1-3, the full variable domain is DTGVSQNPRHKITKRGQNVTFRCDPISEHNRLYWYRQTLGQGPEFLTYFQNEAQLEKSRLLSDRFSAERPKGSFSTLEIQRTEQGDSAMYLCASSVSGSAGNTIYFGEGSWLTVV.

This clonotype was counted at least ten times. This rearrangement joins TRBV9 to TRBJ2-1; 8 positions match TRBD2. CDR3 length: 16 amino acids. Trimming cost V 0 bases and J 3 bases; bases outside gene matches: 5. From germline, CDR1 is SGDLS and CDR2 YYNGEE. The CDR3 loop reads CASSVGAAGVYNEQFF. The CDR3 nucleotides are TGTGCCAGCAGCGTAGGGGCAGCGGGGGTCTACAATGAGCAGTTCTTC.

The chain uses TRBV3-1 and TRBJ1-1; maybe TRBD1 (5 bases). The germline CDR1 and CDR2 sequences are LGHDT and YNNKEL (reference sequence). CDR3 length equals 12 residues. V dropped 5 bases and J dropped 8 bases, with 12 bases sitting between them. The CDR3 protein is CASSTRQQEAFF. CDR3 coding DNA: TGTGCCAGCAGCACCAGACAGCAAGAAGCTTTCTTT.

This clonotype was seen repeatedly, ten times or more. J is TRBJ2-1 and V is TRBV5-1; TRBD1 or TRBD2 may be the D gene (5 bases each). V was trimmed by 1 base and J by 3 bases, leaving 17 bases between them. The CDR3 length is 17 residues. From germline, CDR1 is SGHRS and CDR2 YFSETQ. The DNA of the CDR3 is TGCGCCAGCAGCTTGCGTCCGGGGACCGAGGGCTACAATGAGCAGTTCTTC. The encoded protein is CASSLRPGTEGYNEQFF.

This clonotype was counted only a few times. The gene calls are TRBV7-9 and TRBJ1-2; D may be TRBD1 (5 bases). The CDR3 covers 18 residues. In germline, CDR1 is SEHNR, CDR2 FQNEAQ (reference sequence). V lost 1 base, J lost 7 bases, and 25 bases lay in between. This CDR3 is CASSLGPTPYGGNGGYTF. CDR3 in DNA: TGTGCCAGCAGCTTAGGACCAACACCCTACGGGGGGAATGGTGGCTACACCTTC.

This clonotype was detected many times. The CDR3 DNA is TGTGCCAGCAGCTTAGAGGCAGGAACTATCGCGAACACCGGGGAGCTGTTTTTT. Translation gives CASSLEAGTIANTGELFF. The chain uses TRBV7-6 and TRBJ2-2; D is unclear. The CDR3 length is 18 residues. V was pared by 1 base and J by 0 bases, with 15 bases between. Germline CDR1 and CDR2: SGHVS and FNYEAQ.

J is TRBJ2-3 and V is TRBV10-3; the D is unclear. Trimming cost V 5 bases and J 5 bases, with 8 bases left between them. Germline assignment: CDR1 ENHRY and CDR2 SYGVKD. The CDR3 runs 12 residues. CDR3 sequence (DNA): TGTGCCATCAGTCCGCGCCAAGATACGCAGTATTTT. Its protein product is CAISPRQDTQYF.

Ten or more counts support this clonotype. The rearrangement uses TRBV6-1 and TRBJ1-6; D is uncertain. Trimming left V 7 bases short and J 8 bases short, with 18 bases between. The CDR3 consists of 15 residues. Germline CDR1 MNHNS, CDR2 SASEGT. The CDR3 nucleotides are TGTGCCAGCAATCCGACGGATGCGAATCATTCACCCCTCCACTTT. It encodes CASNPTDANHSPLHF.

The chain couples TRBV11-2 to TRBJ2-5; 10 bases are shared with TRBD2. This CDR3 has 15 amino acids. The ends lost 3 bases at V and 3 bases at J; junction bases unmatched: 4. The germline CDR1 and CDR2 sequences are SGHAT and FQNNGV. Here the CDR3 DNA reads TGTGCCAGCAGCTTTACTAGCGGGGAGGAAGAGACCCAGTACTTC. It is translated as CASSFTSGEEETQYF.

A few counts support this clonotype. The chain recombines TRBV12-3 or TRBV12-4 with TRBJ2-7; D call uncertain. This CDR3 spans 11 amino acids. Trimming cost V 6 bases and J 7 bases, with 10 bases left between them. The CDR3 protein is CASRGNEEQYF. As DNA, the CDR3 is TGTGCCAGCAGGGGGAACGAGGAGCAGTACTTC.

This clonotype was counted many times. The chain is built from TRBV6-5 and TRBJ2-3, with D unresolved. V was pared by 4 bases and J by 0 bases, with 14 bases between. The CDR3 loop spans 16 amino acids. CDR1 and CDR2 (germline): MNHEY, SVGAGI. Here the CDR3 reads CASSSQKTPSTDTQYF. The CDR3 bases are TGTGCCAGCAGTTCTCAAAAGACTCCTAGCACAGATACGCAGTATTTT.

V usage is TRBV3-1 and J usage is TRBJ2-4; the D gene is possibly TRBD1 (5 bases). Germline CDR1 is LGHDT and CDR2 is YNNKEL (reference sequence). The CDR3 length is 17 residues. The V gene lost 3 bases and the J gene lost 0 bases, with 15 bases spanning the gap. CDR3 DNA sequence: TGTGCCAGCAGCCAGGGCTTGACAGATCTAGCCAAAAACATTCAGTACTTC. It specifies CASSQGLTDLAKNIQYF.

This clonotype has a handful of counts. The chain combines TRBV4-3 with TRBJ2-3; tentatively, D is TRBD1 (5 bases). The CDR3 contains 17 residues. The germline V gene has CDR1 LGHNA and CDR2 YSLEER. Trimming shortened V by 2 bases and J by 5 bases, and 20 bases separated the two germline ends. The CDR3: CASSQRDYRFSRDTQYF. CDR3 nucleotides: TGCGCCAGCAGCCAACGAGATTACAGGTTTAGTCGAGATACGCAGTATTTT.

This sequence joins TRBV3-1 and TRBJ2-2; D gene ambiguous. The CDR3 is 14 residues long. V was shortened by 1 base and J by 4 bases, with 7 bases between the two germline ends. Germline V gene sequence: CDR1 LGHDT, CDR2 YNNKEL (reference sequence). CDR3 sequence reads: CASSQGSGTGELFF. CDR3 in DNA: TGTGCCAGCAGCCAAGGTAGTGGCACCGGGGAGCTGTTTTTT. Drawing the rest from reference TRBV3-1 and TRBJ2-2, the complete variable domain is DTAVSQTPKYLVTQMGNDKSIKCEQNLGHDTMYWYKQDSKKFLKIMFSYNNKELIINETVPNRFSPKSPDKAHLNLHINSLELGDSAVYFCASSQGSGTGELFFGEGSRLTVL.

This clonotype was recorded a few times. V is TRBV5-1 and J is TRBJ1-2; the D is unclear. This CDR3 has 15 amino acids. Trimming removed 0 bases from V and 6 bases from J, with 15 bases in between. Germline V gene sequence: CDR1 SGHRS, CDR2 YFSETQ. The CDR3 protein is CASSLVVTAYNGYTF. CDR3 coding DNA: TGCGCCAGCAGCTTGGTGGTCACAGCCTATAATGGCTACACCTTC.

J is TRBJ2-2 and V is TRBV27; no definite D call. V dropped 4 bases and J dropped 6 bases, with 18 bases sitting between them. Per the germline V gene, CDR1 is MNHEY and CDR2 is SMNVEV (reference sequence). The CDR3 consists of 16 residues. The CDR3 DNA sequence: TGTGCCAGCAGTTCCCTCAGTAGTAGGGCCTCCGGGGAGCTGTTTTTT. This gives the protein CASSSLSSRASGELFF.